Sequencing of this T cell receptor beta chain was carried out in a study of blood T cell repertoires in COVID-19. Study-level background: The study drew acute and convalescent COVID-19 samples from the United States, Italy and Spain. PBMCs, B-cell-depleted T cells, or T cells were the source of the cDNA or gDNA that made up the material.

As originally analysed: Reference gene primers were amplified, and this amplification served to estimate nucleated cell counts. Sequencing was performed with immunoSEQ multiplex PCR; in TCRdb, only in-frame clones are kept and a portion is missing. The DNA gave D and trimming, while V, J and clone size come from that table. The repertoire holds 95,000 to 150,000 clones, with about four fifths as singletons. Sample: peripheral blood. The receptor was isolated from a man aged 55 to 69 with active or convalescent COVID-19.

CDR3 protein: CASSERGTDTQYF. CDR3 nucleotides: TGTGCCAGCAGTGAAAGAGGCACAGATACGCAGTATTTT. The chain combines TRBV6-1 with TRBJ2-3; D not resolved. There are 13 residues in the CDR3. V was shortened by 2 bases and J by 1 base, with 4 bases between the two germline ends. Germline lookup yields CDR1 MNHNS and CDR2 SASEGT.